One and the same sample provided the 27 T cell receptor beta chains below, sequenced in a study of blood T cell repertoires in COVID-19. Generated by immunoSEQ multiplex PCR, the TCRdb table keeps only in-frame clones and is missing some. This sample has 350,000 to 450,000 clones; 75% to 90% occur once, and the top ten carry more than 3%. The sample comprised peripheral blood. The source of these receptors is a woman aged 18-29 years with acute or convalescent COVID-19.

The V call is TRBV3-1 (or the pseudogene TRBV3-2), the J call TRBJ1-4; possible D gene TRBD1, 6 bases. Trimming shortened V by 4 bases and J by 8 bases, and 17 bases separated the two germline ends. The CDR3 totals 15 residues. Germline V gene data show CDR1 as LGHDT and CDR2 as YNNKEL (reference sequence). This chain's CDR3 is CASSPSKGEGEKLFF. In DNA form, the CDR3 reads TGTGCCAGCAGCCCCTCTAAGGGGGAAGGGGAAAAACTGTTTTTT.

The V call is TRBV15, the J call TRBJ1-5; weak D call: TRBD1 (6 bases). Germline V CDR1 and CDR2: LNHNV, YYDKDF (reference sequence). With 0 bases removed from V and 2 bases from J, the gap between germline ends came to 8 bases. The CDR3 totals 15 residues. Here the CDR3 DNA reads TGTGCCACCAGCAGAGATAGACAGGGCAATCAGCCCCAGCATTTT. Protein: CATSRDRQGNQPQHF.

The V and J genes are TRBV4-1 and TRBJ1-4; tentative D call: TRBD1 (5 bases). This CDR3 contains 15 residues. From germline, CDR1 is MGHRA and CDR2 YSYEKL. Trimming left V 4 bases short and J 0 bases short, with 9 bases between. The DNA of the CDR3 is TGCGCCAGCAGCCGCCAGGGAACAACTAATGAAAAACTGTTTTTT. Its translation: CASSRQGTTNEKLFF.

The chain recombines TRBV2 with TRBJ1-1; D unresolved. CDR3 length: 14 amino acids. Trimming left V 2 bases short and J 0 bases short, with 7 bases between. Germline V CDR1 and CDR2: SNHLY, FYNNEI. The CDR3 is CASSEQVMNTEAFF. The CDR3 DNA reads as TGTGCCAGCAGTGAACAGGTCATGAACACTGAAGCTTTCTTT.

The chain recombines TRBV2 with TRBJ2-3; tentatively, D is TRBD2 (5 bases). Germline CDR1 SNHLY, CDR2 FYNNEI. Trimming left V 1 base short and J 2 bases short, with 13 bases between. This CDR3 has 16 amino acids. CDR3 protein: CASSEVRRQDTDTQYF. DNA for the CDR3: TGTGCCAGCAGTGAAGTAAGGAGGCAAGACACAGATACGCAGTATTTT.

The chain recombines TRBV30 with TRBJ2-3; TRBD2 matches 11 bases. Germline assignment: CDR1 GTSNPN and CDR2 SVGIG (reference sequence). After removal of 3 bases from V and 4 bases from J, the junction contained 12 bases not matched to a gene. The CDR3 contains 17 residues. CDR3 sequence: CAWSISGGAYLPDTQYF. The CDR3, as DNA: TGTGCCTGGAGCATTAGCGGGGGGGCGTATCTTCCAGATACGCAGTATTTT.

The V gene is TRBV5-8, the J gene TRBJ2-1, with D tentatively TRBD1 (6 bases). The CDR3 is 16 residues long. The ends were cut back, 2 bases at V and 0 bases at J, with 12 bases in the middle. CDR1 is SGHTS, CDR2 YDEGEE, per germline. CDR3 sequence reads: CASSLWGPSSYNEQFF. CDR3 coding DNA: TGTGCCAGCAGCTTATGGGGGCCGAGCTCCTACAATGAGCAGTTCTTC. Looking up the rest from reference TRBV5-8 and TRBJ2-1 gives the full variable domain: EAGVTQSPTHLIKTRGQQATLRCSPISGHTSVYWYQQALGLGLQFLLWYDEGEERNRGNFPPRFSGRQFPNYSSELNVNALELEDSALYLCASSLWGPSSYNEQFFGPGTRLTVL.

This clone appeared once. The chain joins TRBV6-6 to TRBJ2-7, with 11 positions matching TRBD2. The V gene's germline CDR1 is MNHNY and CDR2 SVGAGI (reference sequence). The V gene end was trimmed by 6 bases and the J gene end by 0 bases; junction bases not matched to a gene: 10. The length of the CDR3 is 17 residues. The CDR3 DNA reads as TGTGCCAGCAGCCGATTTGTTAGCGGGGGGGACTCCTACGAGCAGTACTTC. This gives the protein CASSRFVSGGDSYEQYF.

J is TRBJ2-1 and V is TRBV7-9; possible D gene TRBD2, 6 bases. The CDR3 has 14 amino acids. Germline values: CDR1 SEHNR, CDR2 FQNEAQ (reference sequence). Trimming stripped 3 bases from V and 5 bases from J, with 11 bases between. CDR3 nucleotide sequence: TGTGCCAGCAGCTTCTCCGGGAGTGACAATGAGCAGTTCTTC. Protein: CASSFSGSDNEQFF.

The V call is TRBV7-9, the J call TRBJ2-7; 9 bases agree with TRBD1. V was pared by 3 bases and J by 5 bases, with 5 bases of the junction left unmatched. CDR1 and CDR2 (germline): SEHNR, FQNEAQ (reference sequence). The CDR3 contains 14 residues. CDR3 bases: TGTGCCAGCAGCTTCCAGGGACAGGGAAACGAGCAGTACTTC. It specifies CASSFQGQGNEQYF.

The genes are TRBV2 and TRBJ2-7, with TRBD2 identical over 10 bases. The CDR3 has 17 residues. V trimming: 3 bases; J trimming: 3 bases; junction bases outside the gene matches: 11. The germline V gene encodes CDR1 SNHLY and CDR2 FYNNEI. DNA of the CDR3: TGTGCCAGCAGTGAGGTAGCGGGGGGCCAAAGCGGCTACGAGCAGTACTTC. It encodes CASSEVAGGQSGYEQYF.

The chain employs TRBV9 and TRBJ2-2; TRBD2 is a possible D gene (6 bases). Germline lookup yields CDR1 SGDLS and CDR2 YYNGEE. Trimming stripped 4 bases from V and 5 bases from J, with 21 bases between. The CDR3 consists of 17 residues. The CDR3 DNA follows: TGTGCCAGCAGCCTCCCCTTAGTGGGGCGGGAAACCGGGGAGCTGTTTTTT. Amino acid sequence: CASSLPLVGRETGELFF.

V usage is TRBV28 and J usage is TRBJ2-7, with TRBD1 matching 12 bases. J gave up 6 bases and V 5 bases, and 8 bases lay outside the gene matches. Germline CDR1 reads MDHEN; CDR2 reads SYDVKM. The CDR3 spans 15 residues. The CDR3 loop is CASSLPGQGAREQYF. The CDR3 nucleotides are TGTGCCAGCAGTCTACCGGGACAGGGGGCGCGCGAGCAGTACTTC.

The rearrangement links TRBV5-4 to TRBJ2-3; D is perhaps TRBD1 (6 bases). The V gene's germline CDR1 is SGHNT and CDR2 YYREEE (reference sequence). Trimming shortened V by 5 bases and J by 3 bases, and 22 bases separated the two germline ends. The CDR3 spans 17 residues. CDR3 protein: CASRPTPTGLLTDTQYF. The DNA for the CDR3 is TGTGCCAGCAGGCCGACCCCTACAGGGCTTCTTACAGATACGCAGTATTTT.

In its sample, this clone was seen a few times. V gene TRBV10-2 combines with J gene TRBJ2-1; 7 bases are shared with TRBD2. The CDR3 runs to 17 residues. Per the germline V gene, CDR1 is WSHSY and CDR2 is SAAADI. V lost 7 bases to trimming and J lost 0 bases; unmatched junction nucleotides: 12. Written as DNA, the CDR3 is TGCGCCAGCATGGACCCTTTTGGGGGGGACTCCTACAATGAGCAGTTCTTC. This sequence encodes CASMDPFGGDSYNEQFF.

V gene TRBV28 combines with J gene TRBJ2-1, with 11 bases that match TRBD2. Trimming at V came to 3 bases and at J to 8 bases, leaving 6 bases not matched to a gene. The CDR3 covers 15 residues. Germline V gives CDR1 MDHEN, CDR2 SYDVKM. The CDR3 is CASSLVAGGNDEQFF. The CDR3 DNA reads TGTGCCAGCAGTTTGGTAGCGGGAGGGAACGATGAGCAGTTCTTC.

The V gene is TRBV5-1, the J gene TRBJ2-5; a possible D gene is TRBD1 (8 bases). Germline values: CDR1 SGHRS, CDR2 YFSETQ. This CDR3 has 15 amino acids. V was pared by 4 bases and J by 2 bases, with 15 bases between. CDR3 DNA sequence: TGCGCCAGCAGCCTTGACAGGGGAGGGCAAGAGACCCAGTACTTC. Translation: CASSLDRGGQETQYF. The variable domain in full, with the rest retrieved from reference TRBV5-1 and TRBJ2-5, is KAGVTQTPRYLIKTRGQQVTLSCSPISGHRSVSWYQQTPGQGLQFLFEYFSETQRNKGNFPGRFSGRQFSNSRSEMNVSTLELGDSALYLCASSLDRGGQETQYFGPGTRLLVL.

This chain links TRBV28 with TRBJ1-1; no definite D call. Between the trimmed V and J ends, which lost 7 bases and 3 bases, there was a span of 6 bases. Per germline, CDR1 MDHEN and CDR2 SYDVKM. This CDR3 region has 11 residues. The CDR3 DNA follows: TGTGCCAGCATTGGAGACACTGAAGCTTTCTTT. Its translation is CASIGDTEAFF.

V usage is TRBV28 and J usage is TRBJ1-2; the match to TRBD1 covers 11 bases. The CDR3 covers 14 residues. The germline CDR1 and CDR2 sequences are MDHEN and SYDVKM. V lost 5 bases to trimming and J lost 6 bases; unmatched junction nucleotides: 5. The CDR3 protein is CASSPMGQGDGYTF. The CDR3 nucleotides are TGTGCCAGCAGTCCAATGGGACAGGGGGATGGCTACACCTTC.

This sequence joins TRBV6-1 and TRBJ1-1, with no clear D. V gave up 3 bases and J gave up 6 bases, with 14 bases separating them. Germline loops: CDR1 MNHNS, CDR2 SASEGT. The CDR3 is 14 residues long. The chain's CDR3 is CASSERSGSPEAFF. The CDR3 DNA reads TGTGCCAGCAGTGAGCGATCGGGATCCCCTGAAGCTTTCTTT.

V is TRBV3-1 (or the pseudogene TRBV3-2) and J is TRBJ2-5; tentative D call: TRBD1 (5 bases). The germline V gene encodes CDR1 LGHDT and CDR2 YNNKEL (reference sequence). The CDR3 is made up of 14 amino acids. Trimming removed 2 bases at V and 8 bases at J, with 15 bases between. CDR3 amino acids: CASSQIGAPFTQYF. The CDR3 DNA sequence: TGTGCCAGCAGCCAAATAGGGGCCCCCTTCACCCAGTACTTC.

This clone was detected ten times or more. The V gene is TRBV5-6, the J gene TRBJ2-7, with no clear D. CDR1 is SGHDT, CDR2 YYEEEE, per germline. V lost 4 bases and J 0 bases, leaving 14 bases between the germline ends. The CDR3 length is 15 residues. CDR3 sequence: CASSPGVTISYEQYF. CDR3 in DNA: TGTGCCAGCAGCCCTGGAGTGACGATCTCCTACGAGCAGTACTTC.

In its sample, this clone was seen a few times. The V call is TRBV18, the J call TRBJ2-5; TRBD2 is a possible D gene (5 bases). The CDR3 totals 15 residues. CDR1 is KGHSH and CDR2 is LQKENI in the germline V gene. The ends were cut back, 4 bases at V and 5 bases at J, with 17 bases in the middle. The CDR3 DNA reads as TGTGCCAGCTCACTATCACCATTATCGGGGGAGACCCAGTACTTC. Amino acid sequence: CASSLSPLSGETQYF.

This chain joins TRBV7-2 and TRBJ1-1; maybe TRBD1 (6 bases). The CDR3 is 13 residues long. CDR1 is SGHTA and CDR2 is FQGNSA in the germline V gene. V lost 7 bases, J lost 1 base, and 10 bases lay in between. This CDR3 is CASTLTGNTEAFF. CDR3 sequence (DNA): TGTGCCAGCACCTTGACAGGGAACACTGAAGCTTTCTTT.

This rearrangement joins TRBV6-5 to TRBJ2-1; possibly TRBD1 for D (6 bases). Germline-derived CDR1 and CDR2 are MNHEY and SVGAGI. This CDR3 has 15 residues. Between the trimmed V and J ends, which lost 5 bases and 5 bases, there was a span of 16 bases. DNA for the CDR3: TGTGCCAGCAGTCCACAGGGTAGTATAGACAATGAGCAGTTCTTC. This gives the protein CASSPQGSIDNEQFF.

The J gene is TRBJ1-1, the V gene TRBV5-4; D is unresolved. The CDR3 covers 11 residues. V lost 8 bases, J lost 4 bases, and 9 bases lay in between. The V gene's germline CDR1 is SGHNT and CDR2 YYREEE (reference sequence). The DNA of the CDR3 is TGTGCCAGTACCCTAGGCACTGAAGCTTTCTTT. This gives the protein CASTLGTEAFF.

This clone was detected a few times. The gene calls are TRBV5-1 and TRBJ2-3; TRBD2 agrees at 12 bases. Germline loops: CDR1 SGHRS, CDR2 YFSETQ. J was trimmed by 4 bases and V by 3 bases; bases with no gene match: 15. This CDR3 spans 19 amino acids. The chain's CDR3 is CASSSSSGRAIGGPDTQYF. CDR3 nucleotide sequence: TGCGCCAGCAGCTCCTCTAGCGGGAGGGCCATTGGGGGTCCAGATACGCAGTATTTT. The complete variable domain, with remaining parts taken from reference TRBV5-1 and TRBJ2-3, reads KAGVTQTPRYLIKTRGQQVTLSCSPISGHRSVSWYQQTPGQGLQFLFEYFSETQRNKGNFPGRFSGRQFSNSRSEMNVSTLELGDSALYLCASSSSSGRAIGGPDTQYFGPGTRLTVL.